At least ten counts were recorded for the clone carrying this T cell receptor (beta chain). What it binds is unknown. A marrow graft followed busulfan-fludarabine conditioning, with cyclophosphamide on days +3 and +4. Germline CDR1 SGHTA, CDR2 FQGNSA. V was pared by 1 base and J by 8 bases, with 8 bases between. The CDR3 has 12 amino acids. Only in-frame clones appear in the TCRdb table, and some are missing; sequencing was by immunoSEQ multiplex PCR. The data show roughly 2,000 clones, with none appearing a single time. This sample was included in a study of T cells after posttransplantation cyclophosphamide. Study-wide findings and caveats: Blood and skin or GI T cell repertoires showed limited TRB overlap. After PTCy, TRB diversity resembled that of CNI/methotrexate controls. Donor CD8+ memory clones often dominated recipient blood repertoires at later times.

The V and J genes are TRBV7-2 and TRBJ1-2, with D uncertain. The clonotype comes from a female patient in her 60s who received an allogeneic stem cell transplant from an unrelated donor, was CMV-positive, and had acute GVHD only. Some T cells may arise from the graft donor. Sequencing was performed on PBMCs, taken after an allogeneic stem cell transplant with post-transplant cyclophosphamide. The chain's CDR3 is CASSLGLRGYTF. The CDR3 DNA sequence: TGTGCCAGCAGCTTAGGTTTAAGGGGCTACACCTTC.